This T cell receptor (beta chain) originates from a study of chronic HIV infection and antiretroviral therapy. At least ten counts were recorded for this clonotype. A single record per CDR3 protein comes from TCRdb applying MiXCR to the 5' RACE reads. This repertoire shows more than 30,000 distinct CDR3 sequences, 7.5% to 10% found once; its top ten account for roughly 2.4%. The sample consisted of peripheral blood. The origin of this receptor is an adult who had HIV and had not received antiretroviral therapy, or was an uninfected healthy control (not recorded which).

The CDR3 DNA sequence: TGTGCCATCAGTGCTGGGACGGGTCTCTCTGGGGCCAACGTCCTGACTTTC. Translation gives CAISAGTGLSGANVLTF. The J gene is TRBJ2-6, the V gene TRBV10-3, with D perhaps being TRBD1 or TRBD2 (5 bases each). This CDR3 contains 17 residues. Between the trimmed V and J ends, which lost 4 bases and 0 bases, there was a span of 13 bases. Germline V gives CDR1 ENHRY, CDR2 SYGVKD.